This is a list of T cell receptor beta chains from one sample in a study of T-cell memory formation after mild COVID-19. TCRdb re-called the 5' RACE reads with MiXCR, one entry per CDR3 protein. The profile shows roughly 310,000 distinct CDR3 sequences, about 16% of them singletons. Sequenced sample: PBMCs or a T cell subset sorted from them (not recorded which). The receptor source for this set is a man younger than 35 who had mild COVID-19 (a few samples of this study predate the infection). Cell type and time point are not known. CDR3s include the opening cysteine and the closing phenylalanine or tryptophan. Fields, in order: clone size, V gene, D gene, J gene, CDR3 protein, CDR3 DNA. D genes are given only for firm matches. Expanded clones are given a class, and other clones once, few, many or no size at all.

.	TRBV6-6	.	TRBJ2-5	CASSLPQGPRVETQYF	TGTGCCAGCAGTCTCCCCCAGGGGCCCCGAGTGGAGACCCAGTACTTC
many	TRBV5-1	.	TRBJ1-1	CASSLGLMNTEAFF	TGCGCCAGCAGCTTGGGACTAATGAACACTGAAGCTTTCTTT
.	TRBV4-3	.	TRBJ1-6	CASSQDPDSPRSPLHF	TGCGCCAGCAGCCAAGATCCGGATAGCCCCAGGTCACCCCTCCACTTT
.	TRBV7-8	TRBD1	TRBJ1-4	CASSRDRVEKLFF	TGTGCCAGCAGCCGTGACAGGGTTGAAAAACTGTTTTTT
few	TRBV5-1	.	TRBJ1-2	CASSLEGTLYGYTF	TGCGCCAGCAGCTTGGAAGGGACCCTTTATGGCTACACCTTC
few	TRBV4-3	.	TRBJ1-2	CASSQVGVNYGYTF	TGCGCCAGCAGCCAAGTTGGAGTAAACTATGGCTACACCTTC
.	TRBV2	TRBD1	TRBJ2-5	CASSRLGQPSKTQYF	TGTGCCAGCAGCCGCCTGGGACAGCCGTCAAAGACCCAGTACTTC
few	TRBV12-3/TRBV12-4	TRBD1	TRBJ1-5	CASSWDGQGILGPQHF	TGTGCCAGCAGTTGGGACGGACAGGGCATCTTGGGGCCCCAGCATTTT
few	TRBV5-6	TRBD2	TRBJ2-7	CASSFRGAYEQYF	TGTGCCAGCAGCTTCCGGGGGGCCTACGAGCAGTACTTC
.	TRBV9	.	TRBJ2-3	CASSVGGSVGTDTQYF	TGTGCCAGCAGCGTAGGGGGAAGTGTAGGGACAGATACGCAGTATTTT
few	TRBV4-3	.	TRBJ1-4	CASSQDRKREKLFF	TGCGCCAGCAGCCAAGATAGAAAGAGGGAAAAACTGTTTTTT
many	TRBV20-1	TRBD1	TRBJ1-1	CSARDGETGDTEAFF	TGCAGTGCTAGAGATGGGGAAACAGGGGACACTGAAGCTTTCTTT
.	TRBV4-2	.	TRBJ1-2	CASSQDDRGYTF	TGTGCCAGCAGCCAAGACGACAGGGGCTACACCTTC
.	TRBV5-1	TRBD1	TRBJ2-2	CASSLGDRGPTGELFF	TGCGCCAGCAGCTTGGGGGACAGAGGCCCCACCGGGGAGCTGTTTTTT
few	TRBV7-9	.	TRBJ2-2	CASSLALSDTGELFF	TGTGCCAGCAGCTTAGCGCTTTCCGACACCGGGGAGCTGTTTTTT
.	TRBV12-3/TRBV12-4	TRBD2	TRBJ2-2	CASSSHSGAITGELFF	TGTGCCAGCAGTTCCCATAGCGGGGCAATCACCGGGGAGCTGTTTTTT
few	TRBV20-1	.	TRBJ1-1	CSARAGSMNTEAFF	TGCAGTGCTAGAGCAGGGTCCATGAACACTGAAGCTTTCTTT
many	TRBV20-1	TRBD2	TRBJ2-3	CSARGTSGGSNTQYF	TGCAGTGCTAGAGGGACTAGCGGGGGGTCAAATACGCAGTATTTT
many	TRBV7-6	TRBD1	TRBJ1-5	CASSFGTGGDQPQHF	TGTGCCAGCAGCTTCGGGACAGGGGGCGATCAGCCCCAGCATTTT
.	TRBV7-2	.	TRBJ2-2	CASSDRSNTGELFF	TGTGCCAGCAGCGACAGGTCGAACACCGGGGAGCTGTTTTTT
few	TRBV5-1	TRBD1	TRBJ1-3	CASSLDRGDTIYF	TGCGCCAGCAGCTTGGACAGGGGAGACACCATATATTTT
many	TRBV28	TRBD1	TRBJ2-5	CASRDRGRGETQYF	TGTGCCAGCAGAGACAGGGGGCGCGGGGAGACCCAGTACTTC
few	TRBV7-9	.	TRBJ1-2	CASSLVDYGYTF	TGTGCCAGCAGCTTAGTCGACTATGGCTACACCTTC
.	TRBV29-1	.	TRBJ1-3	CSVVLAGNTIYF	TGCAGCGTTGTATTGGCTGGAAACACCATATATTTT
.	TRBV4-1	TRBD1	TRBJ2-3	CASSPTGRSTDTQYF	TGCGCCAGCAGCCCGACAGGGAGAAGCACAGATACGCAGTATTTT
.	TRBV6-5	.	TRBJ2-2	CASSYRGRRGGELFF	TGTGCCAGCAGTTACCGGGGCCGGCGGGGTGGGGAGCTGTTTTTT
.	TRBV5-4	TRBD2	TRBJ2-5	CASSLAGTTGYQYF	TGTGCCAGCAGCTTGGCCGGGACTACCGGATACCAGTACTTC
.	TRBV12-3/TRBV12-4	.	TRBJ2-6	CASSFDRRYAGANVLTF	TGTGCCAGCAGTTTTGACAGGAGGTACGCTGGGGCCAACGTCCTGACTTTC
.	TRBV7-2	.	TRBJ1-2	CASSSEDSWGYTF	TGTGCCAGCAGCTCAGAGGACAGTTGGGGCTACACCTTC
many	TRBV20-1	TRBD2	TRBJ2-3	CSAGGGTDTQYF	TGCAGTGCCGGGGGGGGCACAGATACGCAGTATTTT
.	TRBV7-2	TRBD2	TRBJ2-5	CASTGTSGLTETQYF	TGTGCCAGCACCGGGACTAGCGGGTTAACAGAGACCCAGTACTTC
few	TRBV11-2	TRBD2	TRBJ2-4	CASSSSGVAGGYNIQYF	TGTGCCAGCAGCTCCTCCGGAGTAGCGGGGGGTTATAACATTCAGTACTTC
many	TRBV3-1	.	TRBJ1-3	CASSHLTAGNTIYF	TGTGCCAGCAGCCACTTGACGGCTGGAAACACCATATATTTT